Here is one T cell receptor (beta chain) with its context. The antigen it binds to is not known. One base away there is no much larger clone; base qualities are not given. This entry belongs to a study of cytomegalovirus exposure and HLA in healthy donors (dated by TCRdb to the late 2010s). Broadly, across the study: According to an earlier analysis of a few hundred of the donors, 150 million to 200 million T cells yielded roughly 110 million unique TCR beta sequences and about 300 Gb of sequence data. Every repertoire in the discovery cohort had been generated on one and the same sequencing platform. Alongside the repertoire data, information on donor age, sex, ethnicity and CMV serostatus was compiled. An early release covering about 600 HLA-typed donors comprised approximately 290 gigabases of sequencing data and around 85 million unique TCR sequences. Five DR-DQ haplotypes were treated as single units for association and clustering because of strong linkage in the cohort. To predict cytomegalovirus infection status, the study combined high-throughput TCR immunosequencing, statistical association of individual TCRs with disease status, and machine learning. Typing coverage varied by locus: about 629-630 donors for A, B, C, DRB1 and DQB1; roughly 500 for DQA1; more than 600 for DPA1; more than 450 for DPB1. Of the approximately 400 genotyped donors, approximately 83% fell in the genetic ancestry cluster associated with self-reported Caucasian donors. Using immunosequencing, the study profiled T cell repertoires from 640 or so subjects and related those repertoires to cytomegalovirus serostatus. Genome-wide SNP genotypes for about 65% of the 666 donors were used in a later genetic analysis, which treated that subset as a discovery cohort. In a later analysis, previously published TCR beta repertoires from 550 to 750 donors were re-analyzed and high-resolution HLA genotyping was added so that TCR occurrence patterns could be studied. The aim of the study was to test whether cataloging public T cell receptors could identify signatures of past pathogen exposure. Both class I and class II loci were covered by HLA typing, at four-digit resolution. Rather than drawing on any new phenotypic data, the later analysis identified candidate immune exposures from TCR beta sequences and the way those sequences occurred across donors. An earlier analysis of 587 of the donors applied high-throughput TCR beta sequencing to assess whether each TCR beta V gene segment acted as functional or pseudogenic. On average, roughly 240,000 unique TCR beta nucleotide sequences were sequenced per donor among about 400 genotyped donors of the cohort, with 15% to 20% of those sequences being non-productive. Along with the approximately 670-subject first cohort, a separate validation cohort of approximately 110 different subjects was used. On the study overall, not on this receptor specifically: Strong co-occurrence of HLA alleles, especially DR and DQ, made assigning TCR associations to individual alleles difficult. This cohort had only TCR beta chains sequenced, and the lack of alpha or paired-chain data limited which features could be detected. Immune exposure information for the cohort was limited to CMV serostatus. A few of the identified cytomegalovirus-associated TCR beta chains were confirmed in vitro to be specific for cytomegalovirus antigens. In an earlier analysis of some 500 of the donors, most TCR beta V segments were observed in productive rearrangements about 87% or about 30% of the time, broadly matching IMGT annotations. According to a later analysis, parvovirus B19, influenza, CMV and Epstein-Barr virus appeared linked to several top co-occurrence clusters. Compared with the 666-donor mean, donors in an Asian-associated ancestry cluster had fewer N-insertions in productive TCRs, according to a later genetic analysis. The earlier analysis of nearly 600 of the donors excluded some 15 rarely observed V segments, including chromosome 9 orphons, because counts were too low. Because the 87-base-pair reads could not distinguish some IMGT-functional V segments, including TRBV6-2 and TRBV6-3, those segments were excluded. The classifier was reported to diagnose cytomegalovirus status with high specificity and sensitivity in both the original cohort and the validation cohort. Presence/absence analyses assumed roughly uniform sequencing depth across donors, an assumption that may not hold. Correlated functional status among segregating V segments might be attributable to linkage disequilibrium, but an unknown experimental factor could not be ruled out. The sequencing pipeline was judged likely to have produced a cluster of highly shared sequence variants as a technical artifact. The authors suggested that the approach could potentially be generalized to other disease states and immunological phenotypes. A later genetic analysis associated a missense DCLRE1C variant with V-gene and J-gene trimming of TCR beta chains, and an independent cohort replicated the association. Specific HLA alleles were associated with 15,000 to 20,000 TCR beta sequences at a false discovery rate of 0.05 in a later analysis. A total of roughly 160 TCR beta chains were listed by the study as associated with cytomegalovirus. Because HLA typing was unavailable for some donors at each locus, only the typed subset was used in association tests. Across donors, most TCR sequences were observed very rarely, whereas some public TCRs were present in many individuals. A further reported finding was that TCR beta sequences accurately predicted the HLA-A and HLA-B alleles for most subjects in the first cohort. According to a later analysis, TCR association rates differed among HLA loci, with DRB1 alleles showing the most associated TCRs and HLA-C alleles showing the fewest. In a later analysis, HLA-associated TCR beta chains were found to be more clonally expanded and to have lower generation probabilities than equally common non-associated chains. According to a later analysis, most CMV-associated TCR beta chains appeared to be HLA-restricted, and the HLA associations seemed to be driven largely by CMV exposure.

The V end loses 0 bases and the J end loses 5 bases, and a stretch of 17 bases separates them. Including cysteine and phenylalanine, the CDR3 has 17 amino acids. The only DNA kept is the CDR3, 51 bases in frame from the first base. Per the germline V gene, SGHVS is the CDR1 and FNYEAQ is the CDR2. In total, fewer than 750 healthy bone marrow donors made up the cohort. All cohort members were sampled while nominally healthy, although unrecorded immune exposures were likely present. The donor tested CMV seronegative and was one of the 352 seronegative cohort members. A peripheral blood sample was provided by each donor, and peripheral blood mononuclear cells were used for TCR beta sequencing. The Qiagen DNeasy Blood Extraction Kit was used to extract genomic DNA from the blood cell samples. The library came from the immunoSEQ multiplex PCR assay. A mixture of 60 forward primers for TCR Vbeta segments and 13 reverse primers for TCR Jbeta segments was used in the multiplex PCR. The CDR3 region of rearranged TCR beta genes was amplified from genomic DNA with a multiplex PCR assay. The Illumina HiSeq System was used to sequence the amplified TCR beta libraries as 87-base-pair reads. Under the source paper's analysis protocol: In a later analysis, some 80 million unique TCR beta chains were counted across the approximately 640 repertoires, and roughly 10 million of these chains were shared by at least two donors. Raw reads were error-corrected and collapsed into unique sequences with a nearest-neighbor algorithm that merged closely related sequences to remove PCR and sequencing errors. CDR3 sequences were aligned to IMGT reference sequences to assign V, D and J gene segments. For a sequence to be retained, at least a six-nucleotide match to both a V gene segment and a J gene segment was required. Rearrangements were called productive when the CDR3 lacked stop codons and stayed in frame with V and J; all others were non-productive. Following IMGT convention, CDR3 was defined as the stretch from the second conserved V-encoded cysteine to the conserved J-encoded phenylalanine. Sequences without an unambiguous match to a single V gene segment were excluded from the earlier analysis of about 630 of the donors. In an earlier analysis of approximately 500 of the donors, a V segment was called functional when productive rearrangements were above 56.7%, and segregating when the standard deviation between donors exceeded 5%. To diagnose cytomegalovirus status from the catalog of TCR beta chain sequences, a statistical classification framework was built. In a later analysis, TCR nucleotide sequences were compared against IMGT/GENE-DB human TR gene sequences so that V and J genes could be assigned. The TCRdist pipeline was used in a later analysis to assign CDR3 sequences and most-parsimonious VDJ recombination scenarios. In a later analysis, every TCR beta chain was defined by the combination of its CDR3 amino acid sequence and its V-gene family, and reads without a unique V-gene family were dropped. To address suspected cross-contamination and a sequencing artifact, a later analysis removed 450 to 700 highly shared, low-generation-probability nucleotide sequences. In a later analysis, a clonal expansion index for each public chain was calculated from normalized within-repertoire ranks of inferred template counts. In a later analysis, generation probabilities were computed with a VDJ recombination model fitted to out-of-frame rearrangements, and the resulting probabilities were checked against IGoR. A later analysis scored TCR-TCR, TCR-HLA and TCR-CMV co-occurrence with hypergeometric tests, applying a repertoire-size bias correction to TCR pairs. False discovery rates were estimated in a later analysis by permuting HLA or CMV assignments 20 times. A later analysis grouped co-occurring TCRs with DBSCAN, adding TCRdist sequence similarity when clustering within HLA-allele-positive subsets. Co-occurrence clustering excluded repertoires with fewer than 30,000 or more than 120,000 public chains, plus five with anomalous nucleotide sharing. TCRdb's version of the immuneACCESS table is confined to in-frame rearrangements and falls short of the full clone set. An unresolved V gene accounts for under half of the shortfall where checked; the remainder is of unknown origin. That table gives V, J and clone size, and the DNA gave D and trimming. The sample yields about 160,000 clones; 84% were counted once. Under 1.1% of the sample lies in the top ten.

The chain is made from TRBV7-6 and TRBJ2-1; no D segment can be confidently identified. The specimen sequenced was PBMCs. This receptor was identified in a man younger than 40 in good health and CMV-seronegative. The DNA is TGTGCCAGCAGCTTAGCTGGTGGGTCCCTAGTCAACAATGAGCAGTTCTTC. It translates as CASSLAGGSLVNNEQFF.